Reported below is one T cell receptor (beta chain). This clone's antigen is unknown. No much larger clonotype is one base removed from it; base qualities were not supplied. The CDR3 regions of human TCRbeta chains were subjected to immunosequencing. The study's own analysis went as follows. TCRs in the repertoires were matched against a reference library of SARS-CoV-2-specific TCRs that had been generated with the MIRA antigen-specificity platform. Breadth meant the fraction of unique TCRs that were SARS-CoV-2-associated, whereas depth meant the fraction of total T cells that were SARS-CoV-2-associated. Using the MIRA data, each spike-specific TCR was mapped to the spike region that the TCR reacts to and placed in a CD4 or CD8 class. Log10-transformed breadth and depth values were compared by one-way ANOVA with Sidak's multiple comparisons tests. Not all clones reach the TCRdb copy of this immuneACCESS table, which keeps in-frame sequences only. Checked studies attribute under half of the gap to unresolved V genes and leave the rest unexplained. V and J calls and clone size are those listed in that table; D and trimming were worked out from the DNA. This sample is represented by about 63,000 clones; 85% of them were singletons. The ten largest clones capture around 20% of the sample.

At the junction V is shortened by 9 bases and J by 2 bases, with 19 bases in between. CDR1 and CDR2 are drawn from the germline V gene (reference sequence): SEHNR, FQNEAQ. The cysteine opens and the phenylalanine closes a CDR3 of 15 amino acids. CDR3 DNA only is kept here, 45 bases in frame from base 1. This specimen's time point label, per the study, means: baseline before first vaccination. The vaccinee samples were drawn from two UK trials, COV001 and COV002, one of which was a single-blind randomized controlled phase 2/3 trial testing AZD1222 (ChAdOx1 nCoV-19) in healthy adults. Trial participant PBMC samples were collected at day 0 and day 28 after the second dose for TCRbeta chain sequencing. The data were taken from a study of T cell responses to AZD1222 COVID-19 vaccine (dated by TCRdb to the early 2020s). Regarding the complete study: AZD1222 recipients given second doses at about 4 weeks or at about 12 weeks were pooled, since spike-specific TCR depth and breadth were not found to differ between the two schedules. Trial participants were enrolled into age subgroups of 18-55, 56-69 and 70-plus years, which contained around 150, 28 and 57 TCR-sequenced participants, respectively. TCR sequencing was performed for roughly 250 trial participants, of whom about 200 were given two doses of AZD1222 and around 25 were given two doses of MenACWY control vaccine. Study-wide findings and limitations: Only six or seven AZD1222 recipients were SARS-CoV-2 seropositive at baseline, limiting conclusions about previously exposed vaccinees. After two AZD1222 doses, both the breadth and the depth of spike-specific TCRs were significantly higher than at day 0 and than in MenACWY recipients. CD4 TCRs associated with the vaccine covered the entire spike protein, and the dominant responses were in regions 160-218 and 743-854. Because no day 14 peak-response samples were available, the repertoires could be characterized only after the peak T cell response. In the small 56-69-year group, the increase in depth fell short of significance, most likely because of low power. Participants were mostly white British, with more females than males. The authors suggested clonal diversity may have been underestimated. Reportedly, almost half of the unique spike-specific TCRs recognized epitopes lying outside the regions that are mutated in the B.1.351 and B.1.1.7 variants.

The rearrangement joined TRBV7-9 to TRBJ1-2; TRBD1 could be the D gene, as 5 bases match. The material sequenced was peripheral blood, taken on day 0 of AZD1222 vaccination. This sequence was found in an adult in good health. The bases are TGTGCCAGTCTCGACCCTGTAGGGGCCAACTATGGCTACACCTTC. This yields the protein CASLDPVGANYGYTF.